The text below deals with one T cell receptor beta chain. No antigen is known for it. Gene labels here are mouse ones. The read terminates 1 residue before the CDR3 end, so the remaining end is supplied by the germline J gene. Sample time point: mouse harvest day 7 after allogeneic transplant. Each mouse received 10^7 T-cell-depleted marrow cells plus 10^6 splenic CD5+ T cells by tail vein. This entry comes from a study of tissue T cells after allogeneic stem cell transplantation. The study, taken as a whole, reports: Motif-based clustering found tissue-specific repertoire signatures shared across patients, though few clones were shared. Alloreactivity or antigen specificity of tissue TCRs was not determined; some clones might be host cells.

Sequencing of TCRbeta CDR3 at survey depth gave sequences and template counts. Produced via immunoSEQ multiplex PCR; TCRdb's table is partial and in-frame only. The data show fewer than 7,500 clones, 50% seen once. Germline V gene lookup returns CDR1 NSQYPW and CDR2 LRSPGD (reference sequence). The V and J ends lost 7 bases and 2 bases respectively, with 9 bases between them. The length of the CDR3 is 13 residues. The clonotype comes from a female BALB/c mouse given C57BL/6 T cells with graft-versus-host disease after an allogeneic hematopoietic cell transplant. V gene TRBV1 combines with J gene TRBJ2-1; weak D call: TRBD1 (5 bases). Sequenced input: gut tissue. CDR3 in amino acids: CTCIDRYYAEQFF. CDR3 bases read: TGCACCTGCATCGACAGATACTATGCTGAGCAGTTC.